Given below is one TCR beta chain in context. Its antigen is unknown. The sample originates from a study of shared clonotypes between healthy human individuals. Evenly divided among several immunoSEQ plates was the genomic DNA of each subset. Sorted-subset replicate PCRs used around 0.2 ug DNA, approximately 27,000 T cell genomes. Generated by immunoSEQ multiplex PCR, the TCRdb table keeps only in-frame clones and is missing some. Altogether some 1.4 million clones are present, around 95% being singletons, with the ten largest covering approximately 1.1%. The CDR3 contains 15 residues. The V and J ends lost 5 bases and 1 base respectively, with 15 bases between them. Germline CDR1 reads MDHEN; CDR2 reads SYDVKM. General study points: An effect of sequencing depth on clonotype sharing among donors was expected. Rarefaction showed sorted-subset sequencing was incomplete despite large depth.

The clonotype was recovered from a man in his thirties or forties in good health. The chain is built from TRBV28 and TRBJ2-7, with D perhaps TRBD2 (6 bases). The specimen sequenced was naive CD4+ T cells sorted from blood. Subset specified: CD45RA+ positively selected. CDR3 sequence reads: CASSPWDLLSYEQYF. The CDR3 DNA sequence: TGTGCCAGCAGTCCCTGGGACTTACTATCCTACGAGCAGTACTTC.